Below, 5 T cell receptor beta chains from the same sample are listed, as sequenced in a study of cytomegalovirus exposure and HLA in healthy donors. Some clones are missing from TCRdb's copy, which holds only in-frame ones; the method was immunoSEQ multiplex PCR. Among roughly 300,000 clones, 87% were seen once, and the ten largest hold roughly 1.2%. Material for sequencing was PBMCs. All receptors derive from a woman aged 25 to 39 in good health and CMV-seropositive.

This chain uses TRBV28 with TRBJ1-5; D might be TRBD1 (6 bases). Germline V lookup: CDR1 MDHEN, CDR2 SYDVKM. Trimming stripped 7 bases from V and 11 bases from J, with 12 bases between. The CDR3 extends over 11 amino acids. CDR3 in amino acids: CASTEQGAQHF. Written as DNA, the CDR3 is TGTGCCAGCACGGAACAGGGTGCCCAGCATTTT.

For this clone: The sample carries other DNA sequences with the same CDR3. The V gene is TRBV27, the J gene TRBJ2-5; D possibly corresponds to TRBD2 (6 bases). V lost 3 bases and J 2 bases, leaving 7 bases between the germline ends. Germline V CDR1 and CDR2: MNHEY, SMNVEV (reference sequence). The CDR3 is 13 residues long. CDR3 residues: CASSFGGQETQYF. The CDR3 region has the DNA TGTGCCAGCAGTTTTGGGGGGCAAGAGACCCAGTACTTC.

In its sample, this clone was seen a few times. The rearrangement uses TRBV29-1 and TRBJ1-1; no clear D. This CDR3 has 14 residues. CDR1 is SQVTM, CDR2 ANQGSEA, per germline. The germline V and J ends were trimmed by 1 base and 0 bases, with 9 bases remaining between them. The CDR3 is CSVEGAAMNTEAFF. The CDR3 DNA reads TGCAGCGTTGAAGGGGCAGCAATGAACACTGAAGCTTTCTTT.

V and J are TRBV5-1 and TRBJ2-1; 8 nucleotides align to TRBD2. CDR1 is SGHRS and CDR2 is YFSETQ in the germline V gene. The CDR3 extends over 17 amino acids. Unmatched junction bases numbered 8, after V lost 0 bases and J lost 3 bases. The CDR3 DNA reads as TGCGCCAGCAGCTTGGGTGGTAGCGGGGTTTTCTACAATGAGCAGTTCTTC. This gives the protein CASSLGGSGVFYNEQFF.

The CDR3: CASSLRGSTDTQYF. CDR3 sequence (DNA): TGTGCCAGCAGTTTACGGGGGAGCACAGATACGCAGTATTTT. The chain carries TRBV28 and TRBJ2-3, with TRBD2 as a possible D gene (6 bases). The CDR3 extends over 14 amino acids. Germline CDR1 is MDHEN and CDR2 is SYDVKM. Between the trimmed V and J ends, which lost 2 bases and 0 bases, there was a span of 6 bases. Using reference TRBV28 and TRBJ2-3 for the parts outside the CDR3, the full variable domain is DVKVTQSSRYLVKRTGEKVFLECVQDMDHENMFWYRQDPGLGLRLIYFSYDVKMKEKGDIPEGYSVSREKKERFSLILESASTNQTSMYLCASSLRGSTDTQYFGPGTRLTVL.